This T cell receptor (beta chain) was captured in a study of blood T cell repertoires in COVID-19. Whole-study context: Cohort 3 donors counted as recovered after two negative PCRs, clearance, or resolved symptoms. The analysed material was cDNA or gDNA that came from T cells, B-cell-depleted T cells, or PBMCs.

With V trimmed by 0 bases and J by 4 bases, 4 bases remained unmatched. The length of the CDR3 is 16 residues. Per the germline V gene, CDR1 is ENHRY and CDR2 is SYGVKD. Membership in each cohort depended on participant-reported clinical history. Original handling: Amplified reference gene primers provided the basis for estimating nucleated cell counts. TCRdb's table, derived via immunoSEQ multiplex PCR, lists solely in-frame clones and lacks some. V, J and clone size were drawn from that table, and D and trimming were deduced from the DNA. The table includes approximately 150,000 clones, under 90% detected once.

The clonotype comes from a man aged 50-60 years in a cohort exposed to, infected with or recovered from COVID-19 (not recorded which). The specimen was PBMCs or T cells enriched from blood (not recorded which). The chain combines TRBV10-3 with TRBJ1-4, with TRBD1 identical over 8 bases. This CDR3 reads CAISESRTGGNEKLFF. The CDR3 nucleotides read TGTGCCATCAGTGAGTCAAGAACAGGGGGTAATGAAAAACTGTTTTTT.